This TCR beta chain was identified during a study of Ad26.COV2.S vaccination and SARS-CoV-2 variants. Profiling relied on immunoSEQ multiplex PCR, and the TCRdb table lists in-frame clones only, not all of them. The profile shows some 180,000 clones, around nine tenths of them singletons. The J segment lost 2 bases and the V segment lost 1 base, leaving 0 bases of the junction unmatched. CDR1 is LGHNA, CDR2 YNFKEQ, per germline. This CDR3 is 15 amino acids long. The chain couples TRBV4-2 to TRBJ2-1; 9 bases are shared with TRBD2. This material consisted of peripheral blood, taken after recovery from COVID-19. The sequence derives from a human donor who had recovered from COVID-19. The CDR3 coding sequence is TGTGCCAGCAGCCAAGGACTAGCGGCCTACAATGAGCAGTTCTTC. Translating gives CASSQGLAAYNEQFF.